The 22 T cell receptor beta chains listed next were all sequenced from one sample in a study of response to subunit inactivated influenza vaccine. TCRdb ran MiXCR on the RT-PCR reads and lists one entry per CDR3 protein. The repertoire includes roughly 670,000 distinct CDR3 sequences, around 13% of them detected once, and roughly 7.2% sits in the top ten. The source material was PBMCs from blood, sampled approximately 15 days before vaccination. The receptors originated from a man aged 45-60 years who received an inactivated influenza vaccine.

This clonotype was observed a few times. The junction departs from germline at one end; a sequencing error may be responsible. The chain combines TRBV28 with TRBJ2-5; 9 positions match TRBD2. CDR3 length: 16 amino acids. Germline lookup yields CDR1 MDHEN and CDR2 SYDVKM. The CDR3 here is CASRPGGSGGGNDGNF. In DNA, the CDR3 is TGTGCCAGCAGACCCGGCGGTAGCGGGGGCGGGAATGACGGGAACTTC.

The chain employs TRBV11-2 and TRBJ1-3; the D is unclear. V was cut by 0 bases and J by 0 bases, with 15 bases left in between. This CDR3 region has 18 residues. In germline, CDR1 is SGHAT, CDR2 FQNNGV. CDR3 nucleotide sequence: TGTGCCAGCAGCTTAGACTTAAAACGACACATCTCTGGAAACACCATATATTTT. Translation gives CASSLDLKRHISGNTIYF.

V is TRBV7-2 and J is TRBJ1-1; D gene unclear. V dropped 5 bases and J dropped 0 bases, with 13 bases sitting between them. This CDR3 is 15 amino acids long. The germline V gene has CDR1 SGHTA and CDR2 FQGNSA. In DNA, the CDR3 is TGTGCCAGCAGCCCAGGACGGCCAATGAACACTGAAGCTTTCTTT. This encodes CASSPGRPMNTEAFF.

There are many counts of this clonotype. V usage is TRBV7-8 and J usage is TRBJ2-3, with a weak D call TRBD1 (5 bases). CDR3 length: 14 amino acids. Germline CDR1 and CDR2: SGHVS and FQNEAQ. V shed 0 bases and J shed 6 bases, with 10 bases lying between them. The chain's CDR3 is CASSLAAGWDTQYF. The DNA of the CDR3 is TGTGCCAGCAGCTTAGCGGCAGGGTGGGATACGCAGTATTTT.

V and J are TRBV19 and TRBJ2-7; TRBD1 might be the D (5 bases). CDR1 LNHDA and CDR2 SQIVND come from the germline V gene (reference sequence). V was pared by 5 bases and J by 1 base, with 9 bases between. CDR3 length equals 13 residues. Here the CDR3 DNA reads TGTGCCAGTAGTGCCGGACATTCCTACGAGCAGTACTTC. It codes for CASSAGHSYEQYF.

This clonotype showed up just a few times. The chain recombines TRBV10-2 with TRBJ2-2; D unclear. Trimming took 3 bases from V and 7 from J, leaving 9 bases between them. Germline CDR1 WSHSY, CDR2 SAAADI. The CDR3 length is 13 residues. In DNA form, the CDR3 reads TGCGCCAGCAGTGACACCGTTTACGGGGAGCTGTTTTTT. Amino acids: CASSDTVYGELFF.

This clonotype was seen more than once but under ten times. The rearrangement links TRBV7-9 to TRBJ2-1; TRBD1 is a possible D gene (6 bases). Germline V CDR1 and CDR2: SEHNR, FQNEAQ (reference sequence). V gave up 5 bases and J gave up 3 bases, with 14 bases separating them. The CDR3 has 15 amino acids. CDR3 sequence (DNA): TGTGCCAGCAGCCCCCGGGACACATTCTACAATGAGCAGTTCTTC. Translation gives CASSPRDTFYNEQFF.

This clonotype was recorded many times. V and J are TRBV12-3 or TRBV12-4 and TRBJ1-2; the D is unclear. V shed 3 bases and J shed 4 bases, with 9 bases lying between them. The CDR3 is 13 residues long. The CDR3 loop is CASSFDRAYGYTF. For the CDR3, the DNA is TGTGCCAGCAGTTTTGACCGTGCCTATGGCTACACCTTC.

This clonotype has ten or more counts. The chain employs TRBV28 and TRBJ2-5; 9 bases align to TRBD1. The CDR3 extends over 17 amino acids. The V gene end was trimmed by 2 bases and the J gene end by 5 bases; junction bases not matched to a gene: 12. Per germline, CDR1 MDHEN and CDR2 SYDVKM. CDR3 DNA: TGTGCCAGCAGTTTAGGCCAAAGGACAGGGGCTGTGGAGACCCAGTACTTC. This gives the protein CASSLGQRTGAVETQYF.

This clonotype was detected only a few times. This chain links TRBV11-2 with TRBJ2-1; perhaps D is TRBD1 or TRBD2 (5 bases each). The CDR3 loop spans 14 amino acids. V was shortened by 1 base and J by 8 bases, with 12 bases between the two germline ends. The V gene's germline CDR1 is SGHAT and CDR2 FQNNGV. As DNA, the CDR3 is TGTGCCAGCAGCTTAGTTGGGGGTCGAGATGAGCAGTTCTTC. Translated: CASSLVGGRDEQFF. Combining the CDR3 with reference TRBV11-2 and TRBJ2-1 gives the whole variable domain EAGVAQSPRYKIIEKRQSVAFWCNPISGHATLYWYQQILGQGPKLLIQFQNNGVVDDSQLPKDRFSAERLKGVDSTLKIQPAKLEDSAVYLCASSLVGGRDEQFFGPGTRLTVL.

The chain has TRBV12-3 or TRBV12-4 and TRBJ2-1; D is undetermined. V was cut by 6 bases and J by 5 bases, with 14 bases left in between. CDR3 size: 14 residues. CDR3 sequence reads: CASSLLSRDNEQFF. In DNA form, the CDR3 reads TGTGCCAGCAGCCTCCTCTCACGAGACAATGAGCAGTTCTTC.

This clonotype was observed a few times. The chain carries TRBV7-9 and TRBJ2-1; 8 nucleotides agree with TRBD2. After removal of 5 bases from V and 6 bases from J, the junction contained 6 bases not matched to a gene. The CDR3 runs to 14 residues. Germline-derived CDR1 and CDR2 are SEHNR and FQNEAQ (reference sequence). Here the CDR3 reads CASSPGGALNEQFF. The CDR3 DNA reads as TGTGCCAGCAGCCCCGGGGGGGCCCTCAATGAGCAGTTCTTC.

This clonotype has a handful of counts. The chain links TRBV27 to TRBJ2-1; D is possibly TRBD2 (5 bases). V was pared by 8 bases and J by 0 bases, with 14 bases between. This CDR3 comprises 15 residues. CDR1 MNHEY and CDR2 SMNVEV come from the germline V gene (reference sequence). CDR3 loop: CASVKRLSSYNEQFF. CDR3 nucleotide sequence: TGTGCCAGCGTTAAGCGGCTGAGCTCCTACAATGAGCAGTTCTTC.

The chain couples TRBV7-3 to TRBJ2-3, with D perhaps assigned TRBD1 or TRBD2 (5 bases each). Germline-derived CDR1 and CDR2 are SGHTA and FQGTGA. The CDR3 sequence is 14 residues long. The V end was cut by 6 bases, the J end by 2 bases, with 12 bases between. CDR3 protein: CASSPGRATDTQYF. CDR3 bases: TGTGCCAGCAGTCCAGGGCGGGCCACAGATACGCAGTATTTT.

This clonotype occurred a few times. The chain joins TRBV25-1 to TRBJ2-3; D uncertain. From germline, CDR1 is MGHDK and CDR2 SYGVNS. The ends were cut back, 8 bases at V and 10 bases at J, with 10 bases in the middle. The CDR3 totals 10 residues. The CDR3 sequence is CASSAGAQYF. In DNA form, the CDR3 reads TGTGCCAGCTCCGCTGGGGCGCAGTATTTT.

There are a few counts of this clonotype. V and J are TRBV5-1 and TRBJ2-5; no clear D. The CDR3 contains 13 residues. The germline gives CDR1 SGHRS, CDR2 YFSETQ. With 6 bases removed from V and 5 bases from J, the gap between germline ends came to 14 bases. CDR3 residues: CASNSHSRETQYF. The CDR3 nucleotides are TGCGCCAGCAACAGCCACTCGAGGGAGACCCAGTACTTC.

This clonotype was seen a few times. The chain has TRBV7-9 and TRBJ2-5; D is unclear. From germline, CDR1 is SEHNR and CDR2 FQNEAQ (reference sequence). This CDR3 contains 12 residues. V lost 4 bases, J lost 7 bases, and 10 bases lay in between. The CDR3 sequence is CASSSDLGTQYF. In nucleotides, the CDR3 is TGTGCCAGCAGCTCCGACCTCGGGACCCAGTACTTC.

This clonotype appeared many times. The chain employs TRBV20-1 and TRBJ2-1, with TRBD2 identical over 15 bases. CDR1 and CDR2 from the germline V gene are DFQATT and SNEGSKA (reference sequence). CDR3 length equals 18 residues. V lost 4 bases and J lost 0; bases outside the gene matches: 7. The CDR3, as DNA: TGCAGTGCTATGGGACTAGCGGGGGGTACACTCTCCTACAATGAGCAGTTCTTC. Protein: CSAMGLAGGTLSYNEQFF.

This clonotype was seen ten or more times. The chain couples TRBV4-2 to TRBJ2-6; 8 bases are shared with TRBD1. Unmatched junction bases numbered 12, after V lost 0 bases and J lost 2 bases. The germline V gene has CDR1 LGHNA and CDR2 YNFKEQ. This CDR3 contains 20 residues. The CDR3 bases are TGTGCCAGCAGCCAAGAAGTGGTTTCGAACAGGGGGACTGGGGCCAACGTCCTGACTTTC. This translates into CASSQEVVSNRGTGANVLTF.

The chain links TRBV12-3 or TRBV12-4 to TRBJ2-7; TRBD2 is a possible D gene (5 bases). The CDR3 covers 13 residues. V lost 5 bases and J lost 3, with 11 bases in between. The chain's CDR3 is CASSTHGLYEQYF. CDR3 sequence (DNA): TGTGCCAGCAGTACCCACGGACTCTACGAGCAGTACTTC.

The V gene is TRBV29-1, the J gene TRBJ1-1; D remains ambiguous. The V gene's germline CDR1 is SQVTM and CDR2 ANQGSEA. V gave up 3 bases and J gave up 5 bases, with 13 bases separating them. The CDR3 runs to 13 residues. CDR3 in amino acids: CSVEGWGGTEAFF. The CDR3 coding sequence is TGCAGCGTTGAGGGATGGGGTGGAACTGAAGCTTTCTTT.

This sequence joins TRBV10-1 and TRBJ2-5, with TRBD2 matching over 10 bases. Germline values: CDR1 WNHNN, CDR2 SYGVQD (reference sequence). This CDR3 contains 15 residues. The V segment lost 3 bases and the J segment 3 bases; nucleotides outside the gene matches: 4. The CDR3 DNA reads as TGCGCCAGCAGTGAAGCCGGACTAGCGGAAGAGACCCAGTACTTC. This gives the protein CASSEAGLAEETQYF.